What follows are 22 T cell receptor beta chains derived from one specimen sequenced in a study of blood T cell repertoires in COVID-19. The assay was immunoSEQ multiplex PCR, and TCRdb's table has in-frame clones only and misses some. The sample consists of 200,000 to 250,000 clones, around 88% of them appearing once. The sequenced material came from peripheral blood. The receptor set was obtained from a woman younger than 45 who had recovered from COVID-19.

In this sample, this clone turned up a few times. The gene calls are TRBV29-1 and TRBJ2-7, with D perhaps matching TRBD1 (6 bases). This CDR3 spans 14 amino acids. Germline CDR1 reads SQVTM; CDR2 reads ANQGSEA. The ends were cut back, 5 bases at V and 2 bases at J, with 16 bases in the middle. The CDR3 region is CSVLDREFTYEQYF. CDR3 in DNA: TGCAGCGTTCTGGACAGAGAATTTACCTACGAGCAGTACTTC.

The count of this clone is one. The chain combines TRBV7-2 with TRBJ1-6, with D possibly being TRBD1 (6 bases). In germline, CDR1 is SGHTA, CDR2 FQGNSA. V shed 1 base and J shed 13 bases, with 17 bases lying between them. This CDR3 has 15 residues. CDR3 DNA: TGTGCCAGCAGCTTAGGGACGACAGGCGTCGGGCCCCTCCACTTT. Translated, it gives CASSLGTTGVGPLHF.

This chain links TRBV27 with TRBJ2-4, with D unresolved. CDR1 and CDR2 from the germline V gene are MNHEY and SMNVEV (reference sequence). V was pared by 4 bases and J by 6 bases, with 7 bases between. The CDR3 extends over 12 amino acids. CDR3 residues: CASSSVANIQYF. The CDR3 DNA sequence: TGTGCCAGCAGTTCTGTGGCAAACATTCAGTACTTC.

This chain uses TRBV5-3 with TRBJ1-5; D is undetermined. TRBV5-3 is noted as an ORF with a role that remains uncertain. V was cut by 4 bases and J by 15 bases, with 23 bases left in between. This CDR3 is 14 amino acids long. CDR3 DNA sequence: TGTGCCAGAAGCCTTCGAGCGATGGCGGAATTTGGGCATTTT. Encoded protein: CARSLRAMAEFGHF.

DNA of the CDR3: TGTGCCAGTAGTATTGCGGGGGCTGATACTGAAGCTTTCTTT. This translates into CASSIAGADTEAFF. The chain joins TRBV19 to TRBJ1-1, with a weak D call TRBD1 (6 bases). V lost 3 bases to trimming and J lost 5 bases, with 13 bases between them. The germline gives CDR1 LNHDA, CDR2 SQIVND (reference sequence). The length of the CDR3 is 14 residues.

The chain joins TRBV21-1 to TRBJ1-5; TRBD1, the D gene given by the table, was not confirmed from the DNA. TRBV21-1 counts as a pseudogene. The CDR3 covers 13 residues. The DNA of the CDR3 is TGTGCCAGCGGGACAGGTAGCAATCAGCCCCAGCATTTT. It translates to CASGTGSNQPQHF.

The chain couples TRBV6-5 to TRBJ2-1, with TRBD2 identical over 10 bases. V was clipped by 2 bases and J by 5 bases; unmatched bases: 3. Germline V gives CDR1 MNHEY, CDR2 SVGAGI. The CDR3 is made up of 15 amino acids. The CDR3 DNA sequence: TGTGCCAGCAGTTACCGCCTAGCGGGGGACAATGAGCAGTTCTTC. Its translation: CASSYRLAGDNEQFF.

V usage is TRBV7-9 and J usage is TRBJ2-2; 10 bases fit TRBD1. CDR1 and CDR2 from the germline V gene are SEHNR and FQNEAQ (reference sequence). The trim removed 6 bases at V and 7 bases at J, leaving 2 bases unmatched. This CDR3 region has 13 residues. The chain's CDR3 is CASRTGGLGELFF. CDR3 nucleotides: TGTGCCAGCAGGACAGGGGGCCTCGGGGAGCTGTTTTTT.

V is TRBV6-2 or TRBV6-3 and J is TRBJ1-5; D gene unclear. CDR3 length: 12 residues. The V end lost 6 bases, the J end lost 7 bases, and 10 bases lay between the germline ends. The germline CDR1 and CDR2 sequences are MNHEY and SVGEGT. The CDR3 protein is CASSHRGQPQHF. The CDR3 nucleotides read TGTGCCAGCAGCCACCGGGGACAGCCCCAGCATTTT.

The chain recombines TRBV13 with TRBJ2-1, with D tentatively TRBD2 (5 bases). Trimming took off 6 bases at V and 3 bases at J, with 12 bases between the two ends. The CDR3 runs to 14 residues. Germline V gene data show CDR1 as PRHDT and CDR2 as FYEKMQ (reference sequence). CDR3 sequence reads: CASSKSTSYNEQFF. CDR3 DNA: TGTGCCAGCAGTAAATCAACTAGCTACAATGAGCAGTTCTTC.

This clone was seen just once. The chain links TRBV10-3 to TRBJ2-7; 13 positions match TRBD2. Germline V gene data show CDR1 as ENHRY and CDR2 as SYGVKD. The junction had 6 bases not matched to a gene; V was cut back by 5 bases and J by 5 bases. This CDR3 is 15 amino acids long. Written as DNA, the CDR3 is TGTGCCATCAGTCCCTTGACTAGCGGGGGGAACGAGCAGTACTTC. This gives the protein CAISPLTSGGNEQYF.

The chain recombines TRBV5-5 with TRBJ2-3, with a possible D match to TRBD1 (6 bases). Germline-derived CDR1 and CDR2 are SGHKS and YYEKEE (reference sequence). Deletions cut 2 bases from V and 4 bases from J, with 14 bases between. There are 15 residues in the CDR3. The CDR3 sequence is CASSLPQGLADTQYF. As DNA, the CDR3 is TGTGCCAGCAGCTTACCACAGGGTTTGGCAGATACGCAGTATTTT.

The chain combines TRBV6-5 with TRBJ1-1, with 10 positions matching TRBD1. CDR3 length: 13 amino acids. Per the germline V gene, CDR1 is MNHEY and CDR2 is SVGAGI. Germline trimming cut 10 bases from V and 6 bases from J; bases unmatched to any gene: 8. The DNA for the CDR3 is TGTGCCACCCGAGGGGACAGGGGCCCTGAAGCTTTCTTT. It yields the protein CATRGDRGPEAFF.

J is TRBJ2-5 and V is TRBV10-3, with TRBD1 matching over 8 bases. Germline CDR1 ENHRY, CDR2 SYGVKD. CDR3 size: 15 residues. The V segment lost 10 bases and the J segment 4 bases; nucleotides outside the gene matches: 14. CDR3 sequence reads: CATAGQGGSRETQYF. The CDR3, as DNA: TGTGCCACCGCAGGACAGGGCGGGTCTAGAGAGACCCAGTACTTC.

The DNA of the CDR3 is TGCGCCAGCAGCCAAGAAGCCCGAAGATCTAGAGTCACAGATACGCAGTATTTT. Translated: CASSQEARRSRVTDTQYF. The V call is TRBV4-3, the J call TRBJ2-3, with unresolved D. Germline CDR1 reads LGHNA; CDR2 reads YSLEER. This CDR3 has 18 amino acids. V shed 0 bases and J shed 2 bases, with 18 bases lying between them.

The rearrangement joins TRBV5-1 to TRBJ1-2, with 7 bases aligning to TRBD1. The trim removed 4 bases at V and 6 bases at J, leaving 12 bases unmatched. From germline, CDR1 is SGHRS and CDR2 YFSETQ. The CDR3 has 15 residues. The CDR3 is CASSLATGRADGYTF. The CDR3 DNA reads as TGCGCCAGCAGCCTAGCGACAGGGCGCGCGGATGGCTACACCTTC.

The V gene is TRBV24-1, the J gene TRBJ1-4, with D tentatively TRBD1 (6 bases). Trimming removed 4 bases from V and 2 bases from J, with 19 bases in between. CDR3 length equals 18 residues. From germline, CDR1 is KGHDR and CDR2 SFDVKD. The CDR3 here is CATSDPKRGAGTNEKLFF. CDR3 DNA: TGTGCCACCAGTGACCCGAAGCGGGGGGCGGGCACTAATGAAAAACTGTTTTTT.

The chain joins TRBV7-8 to TRBJ1-1, with a weak D call TRBD1 (5 bases). This CDR3 contains 14 residues. CDR1 SGHVS and CDR2 FQNEAQ come from the germline V gene. Deletions cut 1 base from V and 2 bases from J, with 8 bases between. This CDR3 is CASSLVGGNTEAFF. The CDR3 nucleotides are TGTGCCAGCAGCTTAGTCGGGGGAAACACTGAAGCTTTCTTT.

The V gene is TRBV15, the J gene TRBJ2-5; weak D call: TRBD2 (6 bases). The CDR3 consists of 14 residues. V lost 5 bases, J lost 1 base, and 11 bases lay in between. Germline V lookup: CDR1 LNHNV, CDR2 YYDKDF (reference sequence). The CDR3 region is CATSLGLSQETQYF. CDR3 coding DNA: TGTGCCACCAGCTTAGGACTAAGCCAAGAGACCCAGTACTTC.

This chain connects TRBV6-7 to TRBJ1-3, with no clear D. TRBV6-7 is designated an ORF whose function remains uncertain. The CDR3 loop spans 15 amino acids. The ends were cut back, 0 bases at V and 0 bases at J, with 6 bases in the middle. The CDR3 spells CASSYSSDSGNTIYF. The CDR3, as DNA: TGTGCCAGCAGTTACTCGTCAGACTCTGGAAACACCATATATTTT.

This clone was picked up one time. DNA of the CDR3: TGTGCCAGCAGCGGACTCCCGAACTATGGCTACACCTTC. Its translation is CASSGLPNYGYTF. The chain joins TRBV9 to TRBJ1-2; D uncertain. This CDR3 spans 13 amino acids. Trimming pared 3 bases from V and 2 bases from J, leaving 8 bases between. Germline CDR1 reads SGDLS; CDR2 reads YYNGEE.

V usage is TRBV27 and J usage is TRBJ2-5, with D tentatively TRBD1 (5 bases). V was cut by 0 bases and J by 0 bases, with 8 bases left in between. Looked up from germline, CDR1 is MNHEY and CDR2 is SMNVEV (reference sequence). The CDR3 consists of 15 residues. The CDR3 DNA is TGTGCCAGCAGTTTATCGCCAGGGAACCAAGAGACCCAGTACTTC. Translation gives CASSLSPGNQETQYF.